Each of the 21 T cell receptor beta chains below was sequenced from the same sample in a study of blood T cell repertoires in COVID-19. Sequencing was performed with immunoSEQ multiplex PCR; in TCRdb, only in-frame clones are kept and a portion is missing. The sample includes 130,000 to 150,000 clones, over 75% of them seen just once. Input material: peripheral blood. These receptors were obtained from a man younger than 30 with COVID-19, enrolled during active disease.

This clone was seen once. The chain employs TRBV19 and TRBJ2-7; D uncertain. The germline CDR1 and CDR2 sequences are LNHDA and SQIVND (reference sequence). The CDR3 length is 14 residues. The ends were cut back, 4 bases at V and 0 bases at J, with 10 bases in the middle. CDR3 region: CASSTGHPSYEQYF. Here the CDR3 DNA reads TGTGCCAGTAGTACGGGTCACCCCTCCTACGAGCAGTACTTC.

This chain links TRBV11-3 with TRBJ2-1, with D hard to call. CDR1 is SGHNT, CDR2 YENEEA, per germline. This CDR3 is built from 15 residues. The V gene lost 0 bases and the J gene lost 8 bases, with 14 bases spanning the gap. The CDR3 bases are TGTGCCAGCAGCTTAGAGGCTAGTTCCTATGATGAGCAGTTCTTC. Residues: CASSLEASSYDEQFF.

V and J are TRBV30 and TRBJ1-2; 11 bases fit TRBD1. CDR1 and CDR2 (germline): GTSNPN, SVGIG (reference sequence). The V gene end was trimmed by 5 bases and the J gene end by 0 bases; junction bases not matched to a gene: 2. This CDR3 is 14 amino acids long. The CDR3 DNA reads TGTGCCTGGGGGACAGGGGGGGCTAACTATGGCTACACCTTC. It is translated as CAWGTGGANYGYTF.

This chain connects TRBV19 to TRBJ2-1; TRBD1 might be the D (6 bases). Looked up from germline, CDR1 is LNHDA and CDR2 is SQIVND (reference sequence). CDR3 size: 13 residues. V lost 3 bases, J lost 6 bases, and 9 bases lay in between. Here the CDR3 reads CASSITGRNEQFF. Here the CDR3 DNA reads TGTGCCAGTAGTATCACAGGGCGCAATGAGCAGTTCTTC.

The chain recombines TRBV9 with TRBJ2-2; TRBD1 is a possible D gene (5 bases). The ends were cut back, 6 bases at V and 2 bases at J, with 17 bases in the middle. Per germline, CDR1 SGDLS and CDR2 YYNGEE. The CDR3 has 16 amino acids. The CDR3 reads CASTPWQGLNTGELFF. CDR3 DNA: TGTGCCAGCACCCCCTGGCAGGGCCTTAACACCGGGGAGCTGTTTTTT.

This clone was recorded only once. V gene TRBV10-3 combines with J gene TRBJ1-3, with 7 bases that match TRBD1. The CDR3 sequence is 15 residues long. V lost 9 bases, J lost 4 bases, and 12 bases stayed unmatched. Germline values: CDR1 ENHRY, CDR2 SYGVKD. CDR3 region: CAITETGLRGNTIYF. For the CDR3, the DNA is TGTGCCATTACAGAGACAGGGCTAAGAGGAAACACCATATATTTT.

V usage is TRBV28 and J usage is TRBJ1-1, with D unresolved. The germline V and J ends were trimmed by 3 bases and 7 bases, with 6 bases remaining between them. The CDR3 is made up of 11 amino acids. Germline values: CDR1 MDHEN, CDR2 SYDVKM. DNA of the CDR3: TGTGCCAGCAGTTTCCTTCTTGAAGCTTTCTTT. Protein sequence: CASSFLLEAFF.

This CDR3 is CAIDQGYDSPLHF. The CDR3 coding sequence is TGTGCCATAGACCAGGGATACGATTCACCCCTCCACTTT. The chain recombines TRBV28 with TRBJ1-6, with D tentatively TRBD1 (5 bases). The CDR3 has 13 residues. Per the germline V gene, CDR1 is MDHEN and CDR2 is SYDVKM. Trimming stripped 10 bases from V and 8 bases from J, with 15 bases between. Using reference TRBV28 and TRBJ1-6 for the parts outside the CDR3, the full variable domain is DVKVTQSSRYLVKRTGEKVFLECVQDMDHENMFWYRQDPGLGLRLIYFSYDVKMKEKGDIPEGYSVSREKKERFSLILESASTNQTSMYLCAIDQGYDSPLHFGNGTRLTVT.

This chain links TRBV5-6 with TRBJ2-1; D remains unclear. Trimming took off 2 bases at V and 7 bases at J, with 7 bases between the two ends. The CDR3 is made up of 12 amino acids. The V gene's germline CDR1 is SGHDT and CDR2 YYEEEE. The CDR3 loop reads CASSFGRNEQFF. CDR3 sequence (DNA): TGTGCCAGCAGCTTTGGCCGTAATGAGCAGTTCTTC.

This clone has only one observation. The chain joins TRBV19 to TRBJ1-5; 7 nucleotides align to TRBD1. The germline CDR1 and CDR2 sequences are LNHDA and SQIVND (reference sequence). Trimming cost V 5 bases and J 3 bases; bases outside gene matches: 10. The CDR3 is 16 residues long. Here the CDR3 DNA reads TGTGCCAGTAGTTTTGGGTCCGGGACAGTCAATCAGCCCCAGCATTTT. Translated: CASSFGSGTVNQPQHF. Using reference TRBV19 and TRBJ1-5 for the parts outside the CDR3, the full variable domain is DGGITQSPKYLFRKEGQNVTLSCEQNLNHDAMYWYRQDPGQGLRLIYYSQIVNDFQKGDIAEGYSVSREKKESFPLTVTSAQKNPTAFYLCASSFGSGTVNQPQHFGDGTRLSIL.

The V and J genes are TRBV6-4 and TRBJ2-3; the D gene is possibly TRBD1 (5 bases). V gave up 6 bases and J gave up 4 bases, with 14 bases separating them. Germline CDR1 reads MRHNA; CDR2 reads SNTAGT. The CDR3 extends over 14 amino acids. The CDR3 nucleotides are TGTGCCAGCAGAGAGACAGAGGTCGCAGATACGCAGTATTTT. This gives the protein CASRETEVADTQYF.

The V gene is TRBV30, the J gene TRBJ2-3; a weak D match, TRBD2 (6 bases). The germline CDR1 and CDR2 sequences are GTSNPN and SVGIG (reference sequence). V dropped 5 bases and J dropped 0 bases, with 15 bases sitting between them. The CDR3 is 15 amino acids. The CDR3 protein is CAWVLGGSSTDTQYF. The CDR3 DNA reads TGTGCCTGGGTCCTGGGGGGATCTAGCACAGATACGCAGTATTTT.

The chain has TRBV5-1 and TRBJ2-7; 7 bases align to TRBD2. Germline loops: CDR1 SGHRS, CDR2 YFSETQ. The CDR3 extends over 15 amino acids. V trimming: 0 bases; J trimming: 5 bases; junction bases outside the gene matches: 8. The CDR3 is CASSLDGGGWDEQYF. The CDR3 DNA follows: TGCGCCAGCAGCTTGGATGGGGGAGGGTGGGACGAGCAGTACTTC.

This clone is medium-sized in the sample. This sequence joins TRBV5-4 and TRBJ2-3, with 8 bases aligning to TRBD1. The trim removed 4 bases at V and 1 base at J, leaving 8 bases unmatched. Germline-derived CDR1 and CDR2 are SGHNT and YYREEE (reference sequence). The CDR3 loop spans 16 amino acids. In DNA form, the CDR3 reads TGTGCCAGCAGCACAGAAGGACAGGGAGGCACAGATACGCAGTATTTT. Translating it yields CASSTEGQGGTDTQYF.

The rearrangement uses TRBV11-2 and TRBJ1-1, with D possibly TRBD1 on 6 matching bases. The CDR3 length is 14 residues. Trimming removed 1 base at V and 2 bases at J, with 8 bases between. Germline values: CDR1 SGHAT, CDR2 FQNNGV. The CDR3 DNA reads TGTGCCAGCAGCTTAGGACAGGATAACACTGAAGCTTTCTTT. Its translation is CASSLGQDNTEAFF.

The gene calls are TRBV5-6 and TRBJ2-4; D might be TRBD2 (6 bases). V gave up 2 bases and J gave up 6 bases, with 6 bases separating them. The V gene's germline CDR1 is SGHDT and CDR2 YYEEEE. The CDR3 is made up of 12 amino acids. In nucleotides, the CDR3 is TGTGCCAGCAGCTTCGGGGGAAACATTCAGTACTTC. Protein: CASSFGGNIQYF.

The chain combines TRBV28 with TRBJ1-2; perhaps TRBD1 as D (5 bases). CDR3 length: 15 amino acids. Trimming took 6 bases from V and 1 from J, leaving 15 bases between them. Germline CDR1 and CDR2: MDHEN and SYDVKM. CDR3 sequence reads: CASSPPDRINYGYTF. The CDR3 DNA follows: TGTGCCAGCAGCCCCCCCGACAGAATTAACTATGGCTACACCTTC.

The chain joins TRBV7-2 to TRBJ1-2; no clear D. V lost 5 bases, J lost 8 bases, and 12 bases lay in between. Germline assignment: CDR1 SGHTA and CDR2 FQGNSA. The length of the CDR3 is 12 residues. The CDR3 region is CASSERTVGYTF. The CDR3 bases are TGTGCCAGCAGCGAGCGTACGGTCGGCTACACCTTC.

The genes are TRBV4-3 and TRBJ1-5; D is perhaps TRBD1 (6 bases). Germline-derived CDR1 and CDR2 are LGHNA and YSLEER. The CDR3 loop spans 14 amino acids. V was shortened by 4 bases and J by 6 bases, with 13 bases between the two germline ends. CDR3 loop: CASSPGHHRQPQHF. The CDR3 DNA reads TGCGCCAGCAGCCCGGGACATCACCGTCAGCCCCAGCATTTT.

The gene calls are TRBV24-1 and TRBJ1-1; possible D gene TRBD1, 5 bases. The germline CDR1 and CDR2 sequences are KGHDR and SFDVKD. This CDR3 comprises 12 residues. Trimming stripped 4 bases from V and 5 bases from J, with 7 bases between. The CDR3 is CATSEEGTEAFF. In nucleotides, the CDR3 is TGTGCCACCAGTGAGGAGGGGACTGAAGCTTTCTTT.

This chain uses TRBV4-3 with TRBJ2-2, with D maybe TRBD2 (5 bases). The CDR3 consists of 16 residues. Germline values: CDR1 LGHNA, CDR2 YSLEER. V dropped 0 bases and J dropped 0 bases, with 8 bases sitting between them. CDR3 DNA sequence: TGCGCCAGCAGCCAAGATGGACTCGCGAACACCGGGGAGCTGTTTTTT. Its protein is CASSQDGLANTGELFF.